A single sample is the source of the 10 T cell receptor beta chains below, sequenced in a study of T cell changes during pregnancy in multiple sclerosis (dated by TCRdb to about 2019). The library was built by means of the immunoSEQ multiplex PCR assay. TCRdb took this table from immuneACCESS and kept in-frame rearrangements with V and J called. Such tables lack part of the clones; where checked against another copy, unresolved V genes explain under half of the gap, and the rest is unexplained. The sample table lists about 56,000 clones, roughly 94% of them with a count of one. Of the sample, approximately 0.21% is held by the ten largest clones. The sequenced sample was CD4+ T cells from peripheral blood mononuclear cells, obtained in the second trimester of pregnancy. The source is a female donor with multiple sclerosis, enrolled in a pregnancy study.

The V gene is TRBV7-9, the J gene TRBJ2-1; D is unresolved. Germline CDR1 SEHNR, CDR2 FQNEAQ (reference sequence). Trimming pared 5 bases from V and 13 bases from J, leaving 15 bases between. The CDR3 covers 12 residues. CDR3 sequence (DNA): TGTGCCAGCAGCCGAGCCCCCGAAAGCCAGTTCTTC. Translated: CASSRAPESQFF.

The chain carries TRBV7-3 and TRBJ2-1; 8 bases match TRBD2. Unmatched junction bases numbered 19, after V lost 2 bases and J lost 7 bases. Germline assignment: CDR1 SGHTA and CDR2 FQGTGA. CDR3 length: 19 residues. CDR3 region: CASSLGGGIVGGRRNEQFF. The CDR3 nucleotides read TGTGCCAGCAGCTTAGGGGGCGGAATCGTCGGCGGGAGGAGGAATGAGCAGTTCTTC.

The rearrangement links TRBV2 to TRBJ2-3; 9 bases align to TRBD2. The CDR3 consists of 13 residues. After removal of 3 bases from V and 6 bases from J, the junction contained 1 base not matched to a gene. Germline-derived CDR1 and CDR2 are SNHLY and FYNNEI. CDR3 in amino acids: CASSEGLADTQYF. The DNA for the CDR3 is TGTGCCAGCAGTGAGGGACTAGCCGATACGCAGTATTTT.

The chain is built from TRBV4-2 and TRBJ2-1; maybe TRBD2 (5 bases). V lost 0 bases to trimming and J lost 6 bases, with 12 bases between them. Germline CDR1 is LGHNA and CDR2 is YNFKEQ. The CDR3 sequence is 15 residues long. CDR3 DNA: TGTGCCAGCAGCCAAGATTGGCTAGGGAGCAATGAGCAGTTCTTC. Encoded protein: CASSQDWLGSNEQFF.

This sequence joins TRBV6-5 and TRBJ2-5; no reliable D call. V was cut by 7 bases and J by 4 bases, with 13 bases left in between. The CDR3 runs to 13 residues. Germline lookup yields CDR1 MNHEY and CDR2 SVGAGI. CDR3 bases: TGTGCCAGCAAAACCCCTATATCAGAGACCCAGTACTTC. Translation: CASKTPISETQYF.

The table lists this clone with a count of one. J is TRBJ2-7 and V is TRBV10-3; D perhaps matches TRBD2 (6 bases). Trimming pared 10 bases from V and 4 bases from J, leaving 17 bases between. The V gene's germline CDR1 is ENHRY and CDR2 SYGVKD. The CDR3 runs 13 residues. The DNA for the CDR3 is TGTGCCACCAACCGGGACTTAATGTACGAGCAGTACTTC. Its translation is CATNRDLMYEQYF.

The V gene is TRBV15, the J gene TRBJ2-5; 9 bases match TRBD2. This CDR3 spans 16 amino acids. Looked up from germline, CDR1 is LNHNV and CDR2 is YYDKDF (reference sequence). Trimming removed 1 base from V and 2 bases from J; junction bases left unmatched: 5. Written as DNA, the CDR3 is TGTGCCACCAGCAGAGTCTTGGCGGGAGGGCAAGAGACCCAGTACTTC. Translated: CATSRVLAGGQETQYF.

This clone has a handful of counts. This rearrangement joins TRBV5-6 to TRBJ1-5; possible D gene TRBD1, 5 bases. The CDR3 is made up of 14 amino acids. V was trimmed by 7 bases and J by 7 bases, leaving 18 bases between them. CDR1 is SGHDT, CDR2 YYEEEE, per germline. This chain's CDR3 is CASSSRGKGQPQHF. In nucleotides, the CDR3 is TGTGCCAGCTCATCTCGGGGGAAAGGACAGCCCCAGCATTTT. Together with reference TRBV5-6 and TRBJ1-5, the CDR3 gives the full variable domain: DAGVTQSPTHLIKTRGQQVTLRCSPKSGHDTVSWYQQALGQGPQFIFQYYEEEERQRGNFPDRFSGHQFPNYSSELNVNALLLGDSALYLCASSSRGKGQPQHFGDGTRLSIL.

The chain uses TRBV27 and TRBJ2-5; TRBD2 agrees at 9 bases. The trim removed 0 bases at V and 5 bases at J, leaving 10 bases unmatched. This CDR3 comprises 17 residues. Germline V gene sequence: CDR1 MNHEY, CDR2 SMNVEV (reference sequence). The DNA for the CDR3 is TGTGCCAGCAGTTTATCGCGGGCGGGGGGGCCTGGCGAGACCCAGTACTTC. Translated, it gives CASSLSRAGGPGETQYF.

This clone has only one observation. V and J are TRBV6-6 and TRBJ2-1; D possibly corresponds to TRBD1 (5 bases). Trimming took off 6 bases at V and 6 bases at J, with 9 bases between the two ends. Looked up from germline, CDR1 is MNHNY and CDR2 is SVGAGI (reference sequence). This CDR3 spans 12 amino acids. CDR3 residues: CASSRDTNEQFF. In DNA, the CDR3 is TGTGCCAGCAGCAGGGATACCAATGAGCAGTTCTTC.